The 7 T cell receptor beta chains given below trace back to one sample, sequenced in a study of cytomegalovirus exposure and HLA in healthy donors. PCR used 60 Vbeta primers and 13 Jbeta primers. The protocol was immunoSEQ multiplex PCR, while the TCRdb copy is restricted to in-frame clones and leaves out a portion. The sample shows 150,000 to 200,000 clones, approximately 80% of them seen only once. The sequenced sample consisted of PBMCs. The source of these receptors is a woman aged 25 to 39 in good health and CMV-seronegative.

The chain has TRBV11-3 and TRBJ2-1; D may be TRBD1 (6 bases). The V end was cut by 4 bases, the J end by 5 bases, with 15 bases between. The CDR3 is 15 amino acids. Germline assignment: CDR1 SGHNT and CDR2 YENEEA. The CDR3, as DNA: TGTGCCAGCAGCTCGGACCCAGGGACAAACAATGAGCAGTTCTTC. Residues: CASSSDPGTNNEQFF.

This clone was observed a few times. The chain uses TRBV6-5 and TRBJ1-6; D might be TRBD1 (5 bases). V was pared by 0 bases and J by 5 bases, with 5 bases between. The CDR3 covers 14 residues. Germline V lookup: CDR1 MNHEY, CDR2 SVGAGI. CDR3 residues: CASSYSGHNSPLHF. The DNA of the CDR3 is TGTGCCAGCAGTTACTCGGGGCATAATTCACCCCTCCACTTT.

The chain is built from TRBV9 and TRBJ2-1; 8 bases agree with TRBD2. The CDR3 is 17 residues long. Germline lookup yields CDR1 SGDLS and CDR2 YYNGEE. V dropped 2 bases and J dropped 6; count of bases not matched to a gene: 13. DNA for the CDR3: TGTGCCAGCAGCGTGGATGCTGGGACTAGATTCACCAATGAGCAGTTCTTC. Translation: CASSVDAGTRFTNEQFF.

The chain has TRBV2 and TRBJ2-7; a weak D match, TRBD2 (6 bases). CDR1 is SNHLY and CDR2 is FYNNEI in the germline V gene. This CDR3 contains 14 residues. Trimming left V 8 bases short and J 2 bases short, with 16 bases between. The CDR3 DNA follows: TGTGCCAGCCAATGGAGGGTAAACCCCTACGAGCAGTACTTC. This codes for CASQWRVNPYEQYF.

V usage is TRBV7-3 and J usage is TRBJ2-3, with 9 nucleotides matching TRBD1. J gave up 2 bases and V 2 bases, and 5 bases lay outside the gene matches. The germline CDR1 and CDR2 sequences are SGHTA and FQGTGA. There are 16 residues in the CDR3. The chain's CDR3 is CASSLGTGLLTDTQYF. In nucleotides, the CDR3 is TGTGCCAGCAGCTTAGGGACAGGGCTCCTCACAGATACGCAGTATTTT.

This clone was found once. The CDR3 DNA follows: TGCGCCAGCAGCTTGAAACTGAAGAACACTGAAGCTTTCTTT. Its protein product is CASSLKLKNTEAFF. The gene calls are TRBV5-1 and TRBJ1-1; the D is unclear. The CDR3 consists of 14 residues. V lost 1 base, J lost 1 base, and 8 bases lay in between. Per germline, CDR1 SGHRS and CDR2 YFSETQ.

The chain joins TRBV30 to TRBJ2-7, with 8 bases matching TRBD2. CDR3 length: 14 residues. Trimming at V came to 3 bases and at J to 5 bases, leaving 9 bases not matched to a gene. CDR1 GTSNPN and CDR2 SVGIG come from the germline V gene (reference sequence). CDR3 in amino acids: CAWSLSGTHHEQYF. The CDR3 DNA reads as TGTGCCTGGAGCCTTAGCGGGACCCACCACGAGCAGTACTTC.